The T cell receptor beta chain described here comes from a study of shared clonotypes between healthy human individuals. General study findings and limits: Since donors were few, the genetic and exposure-history diversity represented was limited.

CDR1 is MNHEY and CDR2 is SVGAGI in the germline V gene. The CDR3 is 14 residues long. V was pared by 5 bases and J by 7 bases, with 15 bases between. Researchers ran the assay at a deep level. Clones were read by immunoSEQ multiplex PCR, and TCRdb kept only the in-frame ones, dropping some. Of about 2.3 million clones listed, under 95% are singletons. On this clone itself: What it binds is unknown.

J is TRBJ2-1 and V is TRBV6-5; maybe TRBD1 (5 bases). The material sequenced was naive CD4+ T cells from PBMCs. Subset here: CD45RA+ positively selected. The clonotype comes from a man between 18 and 35 years old in good health. Some clones in this sample may be carry-over from other donors' samples. The CDR3 reads CASSTQGKGNEQFF. The CDR3 nucleotides read TGTGCCAGCAGTACTCAGGGAAAGGGGAATGAGCAGTTCTTC.